This TCR beta chain was recorded in a study of immune evolution from preneoplasia to lung adenocarcinoma (dated by TCRdb to the early 2020s). About the full investigation: HLA loss of heterozygosity was seen in roughly 7%, 15% and 33% of AIS, MIA and ADC lesions, and in no AAH lesions. Immune contexture across lung adenocarcinoma precursors and invasive adenocarcinoma was profiled using immune gene expression, TCR sequencing and multiplex immunofluorescence. Resected precursor lesions (AAH, AIS, MIA) and invasive adenocarcinomas were compared with paired morphologically normal lung tissue. The sample size was set by how many specimens were available, not by a prior power calculation. Whole exome sequencing and methylation data from the same cohort of nodules were integrated with the immune data. A total of 50 to 55 patients with pulmonary nodules who underwent surgical resection were included in the overall cohort. The TCR sequencing data were obtained from around 46 patients. According to the study, 105 samples were used for TCR sequencing. POLYSOLVER was used to infer Class I HLA alleles from exome data, and LOHHLA was used to detect allele-specific HLA loss. Summary of the overall study and its limitations: Compared with EGFR-mutant or double wild-type lesions, KRAS-mutant nodules had the highest T cell clonality. Findings were based on association rather than direct causation; larger cohorts with long-term follow-up and longitudinal biopsies were deemed needed. Because all patients were from Japan and China, applicability to Western populations was uncertain. Normal lung had the highest top T cell clone frequencies, which appeared to decline progressively from AAH through AIS, MIA and invasive adenocarcinoma. Normal lung showed the highest clonality, whereas later-stage lesions appeared to have higher T cell density and diversity but lower clonality.

Comments on this clone: The antigen this receptor binds is unknown. The sample holds no much larger clone one base away, and base qualities are not on file.

Between about 2013 and 2017, the patients underwent resection in either Japan or China. Two lung cancer pathologists independently reviewed H&E slides to confirm the histologic diagnosis of every case. To enrich premalignant or tumor cells for nucleic acid extraction, macro-dissection was performed after pathologic assessment. FFPE tissue was used for DNA isolation with the AllPrep DNA/RNA FFPE Kit. TCR beta CDR3 regions were sequenced from DNA using the immunoSEQ hsTCRbeta Kit. Processing in the source paper ran as follows. TCR sequencing data were analysed with the ImmunoSEQ Analyzer. T cell clonality was defined as 1 minus Pielou's evenness computed on productive rearrangements. T cell diversity was measured with the inverse Simpson index on productive templates. T cell density was defined as TCR beta template counts normalized to usable DNA, with usable DNA estimated by amplifying and sequencing housekeeping genes. Two-sided Kruskal-Wallis tests were used to compare TCR metrics between histologic stages. TCRdb provides this immuneACCESS table in a form limited to in-frame rearrangements. Some clones are lacking; in checked studies, under half of them reflect an unresolved V gene, and why the rest are absent is not known. The D gene and trimming were derived from the DNA, and the V and J assignments and clone size from that table. Across this sample there are approximately 9,000 clones, with roughly 80% seen only once. 2.5% to 3.5% of the sample lies in the top ten.

Sequencing was carried out using FFPE minimally invasive lung adenocarcinoma tissue. The label giving this sample's cell subset or site can be read as: micro-invasive lung adenocarcinoma (MIA). This receptor was taken from a person aged 65 to 79 with lung adenocarcinoma.

In nucleotide form, the sequence is TGTGCCTGGGACAGGGAGGGCACTGAAGCTTTCTTT. Its protein product is CAWDREGTEAFF. The sequence is built from TRBV30 and TRBJ1-1; TRBD1 fits 7 bases in the junction. The CDR3 runs 12 residues from the cysteine to the phenylalanine. The DNA shown is the 36-base CDR3, in frame from base 1. Per the germline V gene (reference sequence), GTSNPN is the CDR1 and SVGIG is the CDR2. Germline trimming amounts to 5 bases on V and 4 bases on J, with 4 as the count of junction bases outside the gene matches.